This record looks at one TCR beta chain sequence and its context. As yet, its antigen is unknown. This specimen comes from a study of neurological immune-mediated disorders. Findings of the study overall: Multiple sclerosis was found to have the least TCR clonal expansion, below healthy controls, and HTLV-1-associated myelopathy the most. No CDR3 amino acid sequences recurred among expanded clones across subjects, suggesting private repertoires in all groups.

TCRdb reanalysed the 5' RACE reads using MiXCR and keeps one entry per CDR3 protein. Among about 21,000 distinct CDR3 sequences listed, roughly 15% were seen once. The CDR3 runs 15 residues. The V and J ends lost 6 bases and 6 bases, in that order; junction bases with no gene match: 15. Germline V gene sequence: CDR1 DFQATT, CDR2 SNEGSKA (reference sequence). The unsorted libraries originated from 2 million PBMCs kept at -80 C. Sequencing was done on a sample of PBMCs. The chain is built from TRBV20-1 and TRBJ2-7, with TRBD1 matching 9 bases. The source is a female donor with HTLV-1-associated myelopathy (HAM/TSP). The CDR3 bases are TGCAGTGCCCCGTTGTGGGGACAGGGAGATTCCGAGCAGTACTTC. Translating it yields CSAPLWGQGDSEQYF.